This note documents a single T cell receptor beta chain sequence. Antigen: not known. V shed 5 bases, J shed 5 bases, and the junction held 9 bases outside the gene matches. This CDR3 has 15 amino acids. CDR1 and CDR2 from the germline V gene are SGHTA and FQGTGA. Each CDR3 protein is one row after TCRdb ran MiXCR on the 5' RACE reads. The sample holds a few hundred thousand distinct CDR3 sequences, 7.5% to 10% seen once. These data come from a study of identical twins. Study-wide results and caveats: In beta out-of-frame sequences, the excess sharing between twins was weaker. Reduced insertions were recorded for abundant cord blood beta clonotypes, with no such pattern in memory repertoires.

The same specimen was also included in a second study, on yellow fever vaccine responses in identical twins.

The specimen sequenced was PBMCs. This TCR was recovered from a woman aged 18-30 years in good health. V usage is TRBV7-3 and J usage is TRBJ2-4; 7 bases are a match to TRBD1. The CDR3: CASSVRRDRENIQYF. The CDR3 DNA is TGTGCCAGCAGCGTTCGCCGGGACAGAGAAAACATTCAGTACTTC.